This TCR beta chain was recorded in a study of cytotoxic CD8 clonotypes in ibrutinib-treated CLL. Study results and limitations: Clonality measured at baseline exceeded age-matched healthy donors, tracking circulating CD8+ T-cell counts.

Germline CDR1 is MNHNS and CDR2 is SASEGT. This CDR3 is built from 15 residues. V dropped 2 bases and J dropped 1; count of bases not matched to a gene: 0. Worth noting for this clone: Antigen: not known.

TCRdb's copy holds only in-frame clones and misses some; the assay was immunoSEQ multiplex PCR. The table lists 150,000 to 200,000 clones, nearly 90% of them singletons, with about 3% in the top ten. The source was PBMCs, collected at disease progression, from a patient treated with ibrutinib. The V gene is TRBV6-1, the J gene TRBJ2-5; 11 bases fit TRBD2. The sequence derives from a human donor with chronic lymphocytic leukemia. In DNA form, the CDR3 reads TGTGCCAGCAGTGAACTAGCGGGAGGCCAAGAGACCCAGTACTTC. Its protein product is CASSELAGGQETQYF.